This TCR beta chain originates from a study of cytomegalovirus exposure and HLA in healthy donors. About the research overall: Sequencing of about 179 million T cells in an earlier analysis found 90 million to 120 million unique TCR beta sequences. Among several hundred genotyped donors, around 81% fell in the Caucasian-associated ancestry cluster.

CDR3 size: 16 residues. V dropped 3 bases and J dropped 1; count of bases not matched to a gene: 5. CDR1 is SGHTA and CDR2 is FQGNSA in the germline V gene. Study findings and constraints: Per published reports, the classifier diagnosed cytomegalovirus status with high specificity and sensitivity.

As concerns this clone: The antigen is not known.

Amplification used 60 Vbeta primers and 13 Jbeta primers. Method: immunoSEQ multiplex PCR; TCRdb's copy keeps in-frame clones and lacks some. The profile shows over 50,000 clones, about 89% of them singletons. The sequence came from a man younger than 35 in good health and CMV-seronegative. The V gene is TRBV7-2, the J gene TRBJ2-5; the match to TRBD2 covers 10 bases. The sample was PBMCs. DNA of the CDR3: TGTGCCAGCAGCTTGGCGAGCGGGGGGGCCCAAGAGACCCAGTACTTC. Translated: CASSLASGGAQETQYF.